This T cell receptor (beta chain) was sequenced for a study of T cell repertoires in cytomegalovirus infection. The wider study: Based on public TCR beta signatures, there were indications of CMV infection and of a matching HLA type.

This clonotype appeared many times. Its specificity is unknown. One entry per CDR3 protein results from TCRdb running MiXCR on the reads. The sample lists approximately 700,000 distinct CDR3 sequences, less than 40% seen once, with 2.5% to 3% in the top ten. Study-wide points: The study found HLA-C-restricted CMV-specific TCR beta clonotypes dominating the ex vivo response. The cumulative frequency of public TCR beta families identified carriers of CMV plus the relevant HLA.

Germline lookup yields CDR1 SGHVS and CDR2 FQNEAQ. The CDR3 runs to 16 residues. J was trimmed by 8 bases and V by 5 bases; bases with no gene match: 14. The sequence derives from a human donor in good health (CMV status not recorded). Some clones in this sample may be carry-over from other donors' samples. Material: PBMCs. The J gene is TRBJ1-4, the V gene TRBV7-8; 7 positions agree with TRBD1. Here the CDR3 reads CASSPSRRRDSEKLFF. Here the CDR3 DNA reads TGTGCCAGCAGCCCCTCCAGACGCCGGGACAGCGAAAAACTGTTTTTT.